Below, 3 T cell receptor beta chains from the same sample are listed, as sequenced in a study of cytomegalovirus exposure and HLA in healthy donors. Primers for the PCR totalled 60 Vbeta and 13 Jbeta. Measured with immunoSEQ multiplex PCR; TCRdb has only the in-frame clones, and not every one. The data hold about 270,000 clones, with more than 55% observed a single time. The sequenced sample was PBMCs. The receptor set was obtained from a female donor in good health and CMV-seronegative.

Worth noting for this clone: Other DNA sequences in this specimen translate into the identical CDR3. The chain employs TRBV7-9 and TRBJ2-7; a possible D gene is TRBD2 (6 bases). Germline CDR1 and CDR2: SEHNR and FQNEAQ (reference sequence). Trimming took 5 bases from V and 3 from J, leaving 8 bases between them. This CDR3 has 12 amino acids. The CDR3 region has the DNA TGTGCCAGCAGCCCCGGGGGCTACGAGCAGTACTTC. This gives the protein CASSPGGYEQYF.

Written as DNA, the CDR3 is TGTGCCAGCAGCGTAGGTCGGTTCTATGGCTACACCTTC. It translates to CASSVGRFYGYTF. J is TRBJ1-2 and V is TRBV9; D ambiguous. Per the germline V gene, CDR1 is SGDLS and CDR2 is YYNGEE. This CDR3 comprises 13 residues. Between the trimmed V and J ends, which lost 0 bases and 4 bases, there was a span of 7 bases.

The genes are TRBV4-1 and TRBJ2-7, with a weak D call TRBD2 (6 bases). The CDR3 loop spans 15 amino acids. Germline-derived CDR1 and CDR2 are MGHRA and YSYEKL. V shed 5 bases and J shed 2 bases, with 16 bases lying between them. In nucleotides, the CDR3 is TGCGCCAGCAGCACCGCCGGGACTCCGACCTACGAGCAGTACTTC. It specifies CASSTAGTPTYEQYF.